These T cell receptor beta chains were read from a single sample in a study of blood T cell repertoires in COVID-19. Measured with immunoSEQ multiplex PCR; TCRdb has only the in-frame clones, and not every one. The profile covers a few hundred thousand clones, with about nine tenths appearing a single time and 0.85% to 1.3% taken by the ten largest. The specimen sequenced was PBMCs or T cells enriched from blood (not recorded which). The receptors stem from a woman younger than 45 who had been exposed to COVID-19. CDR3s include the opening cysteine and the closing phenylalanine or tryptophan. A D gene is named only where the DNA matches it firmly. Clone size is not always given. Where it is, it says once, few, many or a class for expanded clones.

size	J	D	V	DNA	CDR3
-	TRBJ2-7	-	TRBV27	TGTGCCAGCAGAACCCTCAGCGGGTTGAACTACGAGCAGTACTTC	CASRTLSGLNYEQYF
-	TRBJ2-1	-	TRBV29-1	TGCAGCGCCGATTCGGTGAGCTCCTACAATGAGCAGTTCTTC	CSADSVSSYNEQFF
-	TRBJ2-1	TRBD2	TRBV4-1	TGCGCCAGCCTGGAGTGGGCTAGCGGATACAATGAGCAGTTCTTC	CASLEWASGYNEQFF
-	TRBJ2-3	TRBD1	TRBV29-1	TGCAGCGTTGACAGGGGGTTTACAGATACGCAGTATTTT	CSVDRGFTDTQYF
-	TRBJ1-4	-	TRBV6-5	TGTGCCAGCACCCCGGGTGTAGGAGAAAAACTGTTTTTT	CASTPGVGEKLFF
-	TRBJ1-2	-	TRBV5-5	TGTGCCAGCAGCCCTCCGCCAGGGAACTATGGCTACACCTTC	CASSPPPGNYGYTF
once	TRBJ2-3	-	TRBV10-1	TGCGCCAGCAGTGATAAGGACTCCAATGGCACAGATACGCAGTATTTT	CASSDKDSNGTDTQYF
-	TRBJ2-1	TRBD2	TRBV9	TGTGCCAGCAGCGTAACCCCAAGACCGACCAGCGGGAGAACTGGGAATGAGCAGTTCTTC	CASSVTPRPTSGRTGNEQFF
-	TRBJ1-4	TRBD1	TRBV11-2	TGTGCCAGCAGCCTGGGAGTAAAACCGGGACAGAGTGAAAAACTGTTTTTT	CASSLGVKPGQSEKLFF
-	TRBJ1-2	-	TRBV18	TGTGCCAGCTCACCCGGTGAAAAGGGAGACGATGGCTACACCTTC	CASSPGEKGDDGYTF
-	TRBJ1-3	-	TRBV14	TGTGCCAGCAGCCCCTCGGTCTCTGGAAACACCATATATTTT	CASSPSVSGNTIYF
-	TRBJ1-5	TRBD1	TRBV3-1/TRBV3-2	TGTGCCAGCAGCCCCAAAGACAGGGGAGGCAATCAGCCCCAGCATTTT	CASSPKDRGGNQPQHF
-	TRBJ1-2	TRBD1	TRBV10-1	TGCGCCAGCAGTGTGACAGGGAACTATGGCTACACCTTC	CASSVTGNYGYTF
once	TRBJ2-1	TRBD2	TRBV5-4	TGTGCCAGCACCCAGGGTGGGACTAGCGGCAATGAGCAGTTCTTC	CASTQGGTSGNEQFF
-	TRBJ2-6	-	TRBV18	TGTGCCAGCTCACCGACACCAGGCAAGTACTCTGGGGCCAACGTCCTGACTTTC	CASSPTPGKYSGANVLTF
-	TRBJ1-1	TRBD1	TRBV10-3	TGTGCCATCAGTGAGTCGGGTGGGACAGGGGGAAAAGACACTGAAGCTTTCTTT	CAISESGGTGGKDTEAFF
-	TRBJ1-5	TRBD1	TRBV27	TGTGCCAGCAGTCTCGACAGGGAGAGTATTCAGCCCCAGCATTTT	CASSLDRESIQPQHF
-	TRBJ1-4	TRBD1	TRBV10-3	TGTGCCATCAGTGAGTCGACAGGGGCTAATGAAAAACTGTTTTTT	CAISESTGANEKLFF
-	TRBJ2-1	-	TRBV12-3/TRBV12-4	TGTGCCAGCAGTCGGACTATGGGAAATGAGCAGTTCTTC	CASSRTMGNEQFF
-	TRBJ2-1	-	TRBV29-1	TGCAGCGTTGAGGGGCAGGATGGTGCCTACAATGAGCAGTTCTTC	CSVEGQDGAYNEQFF
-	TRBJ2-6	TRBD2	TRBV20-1	TGCAGTGCTAGTTCCGGGACTAGCGGGAGTTCGGCCGGGGCCAACGTCCTGACTTTC	CSASSGTSGSSAGANVLTF
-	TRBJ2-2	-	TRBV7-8	TGTGCCAGCAGCTTAGCCTATGGAGGTTACACCGGGGAGCTGTTTTTT	CASSLAYGGYTGELFF
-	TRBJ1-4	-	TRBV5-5	TGTGCCAGCAGAGGGACTTTAGTGGATGAAAAACTGTTTTTT	CASRGTLVDEKLFF
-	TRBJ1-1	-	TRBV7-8	TGTGCCAGCAGCTTAGCTTCGGACACTGAAGCTTTCTTT	CASSLASDTEAFF
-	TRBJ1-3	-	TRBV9	TGTGCCAGCAGCGTAGAGGCAGGAAACTCTGGAAACACCATATATTTT	CASSVEAGNSGNTIYF
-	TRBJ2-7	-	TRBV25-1	TGTGCCAGCTCGGGACTGGATTCCTACGAGCAGTACTTC	CASSGLDSYEQYF
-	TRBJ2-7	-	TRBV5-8	TGTGCCAGCACGACAAGTACAGGGGAGCAGTACTTC	CASTTSTGEQYF
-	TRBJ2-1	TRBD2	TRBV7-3	TGTGCCAGCGCCAACCAACCGGGACTAGCGGCCTACAATGAGCAGTTCTTC	CASANQPGLAAYNEQFF
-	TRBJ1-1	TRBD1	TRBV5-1	TGCGCCAGCAGCCCCTCACTACAGGGGGCCCGTGAAGCTTTCTTT	CASSPSLQGAREAFF
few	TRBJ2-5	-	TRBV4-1	TGCGCCAGCAGCCAAGATCCCACGGGACAACCCCAAGAGACCCAGTACTTC	CASSQDPTGQPQETQYF
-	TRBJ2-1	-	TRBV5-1	TGCGCCAGCATCGATGGCTCAGGACACTACAATGAGCAGTTCTTC	CASIDGSGHYNEQFF
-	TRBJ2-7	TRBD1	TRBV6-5	TGTGCCAGCCTTGGACAGGGGTACGAGCAGTACTTC	CASLGQGYEQYF
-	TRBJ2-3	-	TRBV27	TGTGCCAGCAGTTTGGGACTTAACACAGATACGCAGTATTTT	CASSLGLNTDTQYF
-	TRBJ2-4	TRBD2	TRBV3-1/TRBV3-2	TGTGCCAGCAGCCAGTCCCCTAGCGGGAGTAGAAACATTCAGTACTTC	CASSQSPSGSRNIQYF
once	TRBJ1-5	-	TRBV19	TGTGCCAGTAGTGCGCGCCGGATTATGGGGGCTCAGCCCCAGCATTTT	CASSARRIMGAQPQHF
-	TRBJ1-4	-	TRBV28	TGTGCCAGCAGTGTCGGACAGTTGGGGATAGGGGAAAAACTGTTTTTT	CASSVGQLGIGEKLFF
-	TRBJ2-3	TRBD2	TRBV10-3	TGTGCCATCAGTGAGGCTCTCGCGGGAGTTGATACAGATACGCAGTATTTT	CAISEALAGVDTDTQYF
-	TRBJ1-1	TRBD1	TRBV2	TGTGCCAGCAGCGTAGGACAGGTCAACACTGAAGCTTTCTTT	CASSVGQVNTEAFF
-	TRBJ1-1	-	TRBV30	TGTGCCTCCCACAGGGCCACTGAAGCTTTCTTT	CASHRATEAFF
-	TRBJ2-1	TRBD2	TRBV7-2	TGTGCCAGCAGCCCCAGACTAGCGGGAGTGGGTAATGAGCAGTTCTTC	CASSPRLAGVGNEQFF
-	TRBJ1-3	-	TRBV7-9	TGTGCCAGCAGCTTAATGAGCCCCTCTGGAAACACCATATATTTT	CASSLMSPSGNTIYF
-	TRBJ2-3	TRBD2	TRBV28	TGTGCCAGCAGGACTAGCGGGAGGTTGATGGCAGATACGCAGTATTTT	CASRTSGRLMADTQYF
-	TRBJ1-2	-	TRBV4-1	TGCGCCAGCAGCCAAGAGCCAGGTCTCTATGGCTACACCTTC	CASSQEPGLYGYTF
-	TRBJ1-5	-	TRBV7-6	TGTGCCAGCAGCCGAGCCCCGAGGCAGCAGCCCCAGCATTTT	CASSRAPRQQPQHF
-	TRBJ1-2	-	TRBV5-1	TGCGCCAGCAGCTTGGACAGTAACTATGGCTACACCTTC	CASSLDSNYGYTF
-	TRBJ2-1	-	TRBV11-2	TGTGCCAGCAGCTTAGTTTCAGACAATGAGCAGTTCTTC	CASSLVSDNEQFF
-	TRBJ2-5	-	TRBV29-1	TGCAGCGTTGTTCAGCGCAAAGAGACCCAGTACTTC	CSVVQRKETQYF
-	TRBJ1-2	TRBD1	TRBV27	TGTGCCAGCAGTTCCCGCACAGGGGTTTTTGGCTACACCTTC	CASSSRTGVFGYTF
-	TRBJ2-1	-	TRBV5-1	TGCGCCAGCAGCTTGGCTATCGGGGGAGCCTACAATGAGCAGTTCTTC	CASSLAIGGAYNEQFF
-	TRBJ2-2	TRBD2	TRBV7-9	TGTGCCAGCAGCCCCCAGCGGGGGGACACCGGGGAGCTGTTTTTT	CASSPQRGDTGELFF
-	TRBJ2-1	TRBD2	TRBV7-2	TGTGCCAGCAGCTTGCGGGCGGCCCTAGCGGGACCCTTCAATGAGCAGTTCTTC	CASSLRAALAGPFNEQFF
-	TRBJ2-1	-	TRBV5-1	TGCGCCAGCAGCTTCAACGGGGGGGACGACAGGGCGGGTGAGCAGTTCTTC	CASSFNGGDDRAGEQFF
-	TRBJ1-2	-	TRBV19	TGTGCCAGTGGCCACCCACAGGGTGCCTATGGCTACACCTTC	CASGHPQGAYGYTF
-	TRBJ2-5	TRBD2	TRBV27	TGTGCCAGCAGTACCCAGACTAGCGGGAGCGGGGAGACCCAGTACTTC	CASSTQTSGSGETQYF
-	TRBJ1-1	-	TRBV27	TGTGCCAGCAGTTTATCTCAGCCGGGGGAAGCTTTCTTT	CASSLSQPGEAFF
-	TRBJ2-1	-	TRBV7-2	TGTGCCAGCAGCTTAGCGCAGGGGCGTATCAATGAGCAGTTCTTC	CASSLAQGRINEQFF
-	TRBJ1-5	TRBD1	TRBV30	TGTGCCTGGAGTCCTGACAGGGGGCATCAGCCCCAGCATTTT	CAWSPDRGHQPQHF
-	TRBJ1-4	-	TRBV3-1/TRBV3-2	TGTGCCAGCAGCCAAGATCCCTCTATCCATGAAAAACTGTTTTTT	CASSQDPSIHEKLFF
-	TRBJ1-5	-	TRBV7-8	TGTGCCAGCAGCTACCACAGTGAGAATCAGCCCCAGCATTTT	CASSYHSENQPQHF